The rows below give T cell receptor beta chains drawn from one sample of a study of vaccination and CD4 T cells after COVID-19. For these TCRs, the target antigens are not known. TCRdb re-called the PCR reads with MiXCR, one entry per CDR3 protein. The repertoire consists of 10,000 or so distinct CDR3 sequences, with 50% to 80% occurring once and the leading ten covering 27%. The sequenced material came from CD4+ T cells from blood, cultured in vitro. These receptors were collected from a human donor who had recovered from COVID-19. The CDR3 runs from the conserved cysteine through the conserved F or W. D genes are given only for firm matches. Part of the rows lack a size; the others show once, few, many or a class for expanded clones.

13,TRBJ2-1,-,-,TRBV7-2,TGTGCCAGCAGCAAACACAGGTTTGGTGAGCAGTTCTTC,CASSKHRFGEQFF
14,TRBJ2-7,-,-,TRBV19,TGTGCCAGTAGTATCGGGGCAGTCTCCTACGAGCAGTACTTC,CASSIGAVSYEQYF
15,TRBJ2-1,TRBD1,-,TRBV7-2,TGTGCCAGCAGCTTAAGGGACAGGGTCCACAATGAGCAGTTCTTC,CASSLRDRVHNEQFF
15,TRBJ2-1,-,-,TRBV6-2/TRBV6-3,TGTGCCAGCAGCCAGATTTTAGTTACGGGGTCGGAGCAGTTCTTC,CASSQILVTGSEQFF
15,TRBJ1-6,-,-,TRBV6-1,TGTGCCAGCAGTCGAACCACAGGGATGGGTTCACCCCTCCACTTT,CASSRTTGMGSPLHF
16,TRBJ1-1,-,-,TRBV6-5,TGTGCCAGCAGTTACTCCCCACCCGGGGTATCCACTGAAGCTTTCTTT,CASSYSPPGVSTEAFF
11,TRBJ2-5,-,-,TRBV12-3/TRBV12-4,TGTGCCAGCAGTTTTGAGGTGACCCAGTACTTC,CASSFEVTQYF
15,TRBJ1-2,TRBD1,-,TRBV7-2,TGTGCCAGCAGCCTGGACAGGGGCATAGCCTATGGCTACACCTTC,CASSLDRGIAYGYTF
11,TRBJ1-2,-,-,TRBV11-2,TGTGCCAGCAGCTTCAGGGATGGCTACACCTTC,CASSFRDGYTF
15,TRBJ1-4,-,-,TRBV6-1,TGTGCCAGCAGTGGGCAGACGGGCTCGAATGAAAAACTGTTTTTT,CASSGQTGSNEKLFF
14,TRBJ1-1,-,-,TRBV7-3,TGTGCCAGCAGCTTAGGGGGGGCGGGCACTGAAGCTTTCTTT,CASSLGGAGTEAFF
16,TRBJ2-5,-,-,TRBV18,TGTGCCAGCTCACCAAGGATGGGGGCAGTGATGGAGACCCAGTACTTC,CASSPRMGAVMETQYF
21,TRBJ2-1,TRBD2,once,TRBV20-1,TGCAGCGCCGATATCTCTACCGGGACAGGAGGACTAGCGGGTGCCTACAATGAGCAGTTCTTC,CSADISTGTGGLAGAYNEQFF
14,TRBJ2-3,TRBD2,-,TRBV29-1,TGCAGCGTTGTTGGCGGGAGGGGTACAGATACGCAGTATTTT,CSVVGGRGTDTQYF
15,TRBJ2-1,TRBD1,-,TRBV2,TGTGCCAGCAGCGGATGGGGGACAGGCGACAATGAGCAGTTCTTC,CASSGWGTGDNEQFF
15,TRBJ1-5,TRBD1,-,TRBV7-4,TGTGCCAGCAGCTTGGGACAGGATAGCAATCAGCCCCAGCATTTT,CASSLGQDSNQPQHF
16,TRBJ2-3,-,-,TRBV19,TGTGCCAGTAGGGCCACTCCTGCGGTAGCGGCAGATACGCAGTATTTT,CASRATPAVAADTQYF
15,TRBJ2-7,-,once,TRBV19,TGTGCCAGTAGGCCGGGACCCCTGAGCTCCTACGAGCAGTACTTC,CASRPGPLSSYEQYF
14,TRBJ1-1,-,-,TRBV6-1,TGTGCCAGCAGCCTCAGGGTGCGGGACACTGAAGCTTTCTTT,CASSLRVRDTEAFF
18,TRBJ2-3,TRBD2,-,TRBV7-2,TGTGCCAGCAGCCACGGGACTAGCGGGAGTTGGGGCGGAGATACGCAGTATTTT,CASSHGTSGSWGGDTQYF
14,TRBJ1-2,-,-,TRBV7-2,TGTGCCAGCAGCTTAGCGGTGGGGGCCCGTGGCTACACCTTC,CASSLAVGARGYTF
15,TRBJ1-2,-,-,TRBV15,TGTGCCACCAGCAGAGATCGGGCGGCCCTTTATGGCTACACCTTC,CATSRDRAALYGYTF